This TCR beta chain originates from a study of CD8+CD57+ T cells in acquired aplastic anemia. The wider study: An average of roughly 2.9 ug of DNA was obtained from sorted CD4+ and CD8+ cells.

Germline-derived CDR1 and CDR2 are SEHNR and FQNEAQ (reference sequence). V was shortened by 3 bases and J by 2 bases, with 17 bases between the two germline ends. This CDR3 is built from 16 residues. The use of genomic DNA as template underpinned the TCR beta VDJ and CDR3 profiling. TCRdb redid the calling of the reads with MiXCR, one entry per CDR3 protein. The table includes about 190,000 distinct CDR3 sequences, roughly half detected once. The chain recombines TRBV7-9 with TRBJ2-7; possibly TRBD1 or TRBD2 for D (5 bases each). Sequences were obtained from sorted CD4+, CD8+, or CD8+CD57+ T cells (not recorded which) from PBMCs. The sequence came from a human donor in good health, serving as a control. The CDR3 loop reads CASSLRGADLAYEQYF. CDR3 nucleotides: TGTGCCAGCAGCTTGCGAGGGGCGGACTTAGCCTACGAGCAGTACTTC.